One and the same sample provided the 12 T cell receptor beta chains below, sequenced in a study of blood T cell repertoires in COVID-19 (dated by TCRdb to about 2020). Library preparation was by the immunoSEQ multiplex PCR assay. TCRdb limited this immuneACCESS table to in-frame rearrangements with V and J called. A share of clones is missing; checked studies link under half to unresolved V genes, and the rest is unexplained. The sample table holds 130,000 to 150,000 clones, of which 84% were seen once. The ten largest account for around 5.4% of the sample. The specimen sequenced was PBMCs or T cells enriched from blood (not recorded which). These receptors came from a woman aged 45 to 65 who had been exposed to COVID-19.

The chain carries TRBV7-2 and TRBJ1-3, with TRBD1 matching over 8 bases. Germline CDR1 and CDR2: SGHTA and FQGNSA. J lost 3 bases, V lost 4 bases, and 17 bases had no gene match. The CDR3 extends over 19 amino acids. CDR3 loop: CASSSRDRKFARFGNTIYF. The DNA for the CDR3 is TGTGCCAGCAGCTCCCGGGACAGGAAATTTGCTAGATTTGGAAACACCATATATTTT.

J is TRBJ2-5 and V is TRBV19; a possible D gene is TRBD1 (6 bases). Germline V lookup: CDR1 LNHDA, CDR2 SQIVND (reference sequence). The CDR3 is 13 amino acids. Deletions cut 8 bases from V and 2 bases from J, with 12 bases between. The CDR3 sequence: CASGRGQQETQYF. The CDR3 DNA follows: TGTGCCAGTGGACGAGGACAGCAAGAGACCCAGTACTTC.

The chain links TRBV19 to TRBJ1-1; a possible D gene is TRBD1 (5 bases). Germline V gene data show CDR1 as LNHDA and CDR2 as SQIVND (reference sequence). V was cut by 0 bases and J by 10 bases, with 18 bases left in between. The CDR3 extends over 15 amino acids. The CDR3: CASSIDLGQGHRAFF. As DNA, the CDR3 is TGTGCCAGTAGTATAGATCTCGGGCAGGGCCATAGAGCTTTCTTT.

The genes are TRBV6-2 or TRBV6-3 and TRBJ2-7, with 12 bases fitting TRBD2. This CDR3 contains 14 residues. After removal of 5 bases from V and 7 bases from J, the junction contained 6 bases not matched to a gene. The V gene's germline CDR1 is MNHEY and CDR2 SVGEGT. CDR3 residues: CASSPLAGGGEQYF. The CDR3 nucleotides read TGTGCCAGCAGTCCACTAGCGGGAGGAGGTGAGCAGTACTTC.

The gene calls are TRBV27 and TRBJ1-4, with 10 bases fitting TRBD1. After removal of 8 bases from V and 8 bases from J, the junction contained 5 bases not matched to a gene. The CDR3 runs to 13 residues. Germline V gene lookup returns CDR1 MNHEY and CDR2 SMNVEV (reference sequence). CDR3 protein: CASSGQGREKLFF. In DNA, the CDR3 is TGTGCCAGCTCGGGACAGGGGAGGGAAAAACTGTTTTTT.

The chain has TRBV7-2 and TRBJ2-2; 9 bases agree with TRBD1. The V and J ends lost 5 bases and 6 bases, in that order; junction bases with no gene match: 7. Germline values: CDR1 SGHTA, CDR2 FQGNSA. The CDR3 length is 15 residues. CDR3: CASSPGQGGPGELFF. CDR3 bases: TGTGCCAGCAGCCCGGGACAGGGTGGCCCCGGGGAGCTGTTTTTT.

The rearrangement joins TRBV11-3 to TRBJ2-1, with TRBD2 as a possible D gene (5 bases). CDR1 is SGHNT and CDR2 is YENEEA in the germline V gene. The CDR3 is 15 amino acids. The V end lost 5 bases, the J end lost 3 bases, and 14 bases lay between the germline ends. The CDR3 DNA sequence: TGTGCCAGCAGCCCTGGATTAGCGTACTACAATGAGCAGTTCTTC. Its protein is CASSPGLAYYNEQFF.

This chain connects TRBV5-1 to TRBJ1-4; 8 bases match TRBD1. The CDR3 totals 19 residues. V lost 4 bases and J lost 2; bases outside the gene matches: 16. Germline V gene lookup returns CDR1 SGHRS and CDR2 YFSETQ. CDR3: CASSLGLGQVIHTNEKLFF. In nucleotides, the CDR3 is TGCGCCAGCAGCCTGGGTTTGGGACAGGTGATCCACACTAATGAAAAACTGTTTTTT.

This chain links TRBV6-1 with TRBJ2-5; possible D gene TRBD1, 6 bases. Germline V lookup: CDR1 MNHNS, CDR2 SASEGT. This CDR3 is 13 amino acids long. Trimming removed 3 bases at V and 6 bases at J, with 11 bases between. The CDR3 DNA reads TGTGCCAGCAGTGACGGGACATGGAAGACCCAGTACTTC. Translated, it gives CASSDGTWKTQYF.

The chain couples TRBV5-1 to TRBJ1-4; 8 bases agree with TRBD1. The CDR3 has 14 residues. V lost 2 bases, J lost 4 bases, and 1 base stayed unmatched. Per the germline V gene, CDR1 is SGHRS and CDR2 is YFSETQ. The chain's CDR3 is CASSFTGGNEKLFF. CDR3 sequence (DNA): TGCGCCAGCAGCTTTACAGGGGGTAATGAAAAACTGTTTTTT.

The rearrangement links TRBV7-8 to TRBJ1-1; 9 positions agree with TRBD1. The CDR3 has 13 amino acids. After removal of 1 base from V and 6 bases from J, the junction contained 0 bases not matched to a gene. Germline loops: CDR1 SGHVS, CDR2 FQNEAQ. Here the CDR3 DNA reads TGTGCCAGCAGCTTAGGACAGGGGGCTGAAGCTTTCTTT. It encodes CASSLGQGAEAFF.

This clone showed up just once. The CDR3 reads CASSDGNFIHDNSPLHF. For the CDR3, the DNA is TGTGCCAGTAGTGACGGGAACTTCATACACGATAATTCACCCCTCCACTTT. The chain couples TRBV19 to TRBJ1-6; D uncertain. The V end was cut by 5 bases, the J end by 5 bases, with 19 bases between. The CDR3 sequence is 17 residues long. Germline CDR1 reads LNHDA; CDR2 reads SQIVND (reference sequence).